One sample yielded the 25 T cell receptor beta chains listed below, sequenced in a study of cytomegalovirus exposure and HLA in healthy donors. PCR involved 60 Vbeta and 13 Jbeta primers. Generated by immunoSEQ multiplex PCR, the TCRdb table keeps only in-frame clones and is missing some. The sample includes 150,000 to 200,000 clones, 62% seen only once; the top ten take about 2.9%. Sequencing was done on a sample of PBMCs. These TCRs come from a man aged 35 to 55 in good health and CMV-seronegative.

This chain links TRBV7-9 with TRBJ2-3; 8 bases are a match to TRBD1. Per germline, CDR1 SEHNR and CDR2 FQNEAQ (reference sequence). The CDR3 is 16 amino acids. V trimming: 1 base; J trimming: 4 bases; junction bases outside the gene matches: 7. The CDR3 DNA reads as TGTGCCAGCAGCTTAGTTACAGGGGGAAGCGCAGATACGCAGTATTTT. Protein: CASSLVTGGSADTQYF. Drawing the rest from reference TRBV7-9 and TRBJ2-3, the complete variable domain is DTGVSQNPRHKITKRGQNVTFRCDPISEHNRLYWYRQTLGQGPEFLTYFQNEAQLEKSRLLSDRFSAERPKGSFSTLEIQRTEQGDSAMYLCASSLVTGGSADTQYFGPGTRLTVL.

The chain combines TRBV6-5 with TRBJ1-5; TRBD1 is a possible D gene (5 bases). V was clipped by 11 bases and J by 0 bases, with 14 bases between them. Germline lookup yields CDR1 MNHEY and CDR2 SVGAGI. The CDR3 is made up of 14 amino acids. The CDR3 DNA follows: TGTGCCGCCACAGGATCCTATAGCAATCAGCCCCAGCATTTT. Encoded protein: CAATGSYSNQPQHF.

This clone was counted a few times. The V gene is TRBV19, the J gene TRBJ2-5; tentative D call: TRBD1 (5 bases). Trimming removed 3 bases from V and 1 base from J, with 12 bases in between. CDR3 length equals 15 residues. CDR1 is LNHDA, CDR2 SQIVND, per germline (reference sequence). The CDR3 nucleotides are TGTGCCAGTAGTATCCAGGGCTTGTCCCAAGAGACCCAGTACTTC. Translation gives CASSIQGLSQETQYF.

The rearrangement links TRBV19 to TRBJ2-7, with a weak D call TRBD1 (6 bases). V lost 8 bases, J lost 4 bases, and 9 bases lay in between. Germline V gene lookup returns CDR1 LNHDA and CDR2 SQIVND (reference sequence). The CDR3 is 11 residues long. The CDR3 DNA follows: TGTGCCAGTCAAGGGGGTTACGAGCAGTACTTC. Protein sequence: CASQGGYEQYF.

The rearrangement links TRBV29-1 to TRBJ1-5; D is perhaps TRBD1 (6 bases). The CDR3 sequence is 15 residues long. Germline V gives CDR1 SQVTM, CDR2 ANQGSEA. Deletions cut 7 bases from V and 5 bases from J, with 21 bases between. The DNA of the CDR3 is TGCAGCGCCGCCTTGGAGGGGGGACTAGATCAGCCCCAGCATTTT. This gives the protein CSAALEGGLDQPQHF.

V is TRBV6-5 and J is TRBJ2-2, with a tentative D call TRBD2 (5 bases). Germline V lookup: CDR1 MNHEY, CDR2 SVGAGI. Trimming removed 3 bases from V and 7 bases from J, with 12 bases in between. The CDR3 is 14 residues long. The chain's CDR3 is CASSYMGVGGELFF. The CDR3 bases are TGTGCCAGCAGTTATATGGGAGTTGGCGGGGAGCTGTTTTTT.

The CDR3 DNA reads as TGTGCCAGCAGCTTAGATAGCGGGGTGACAGATACGCAGTATTTT. As protein: CASSLDSGVTDTQYF. This chain joins TRBV13 and TRBJ2-3; 8 bases line up with TRBD2. Germline V CDR1 and CDR2: PRHDT, FYEKMQ (reference sequence). V was clipped by 1 base and J by 3 bases; unmatched bases: 3. The CDR3 covers 15 residues.

V is TRBV5-1 and J is TRBJ2-5; 10 positions match TRBD2. The CDR3 is 14 residues long. Trimming took 4 bases from V and 2 from J; bases not matched to a gene: 2. Germline V gives CDR1 SGHRS, CDR2 YFSETQ. The CDR3: CASSQAGGQETQYF. In DNA form, the CDR3 reads TGCGCCAGCAGCCAAGCGGGGGGGCAAGAGACCCAGTACTTC.

This chain uses TRBV5-6 with TRBJ2-3, with D maybe TRBD1 (6 bases). The CDR3 has 14 residues. CDR1 SGHDT and CDR2 YYEEEE come from the germline V gene. The V end lost 3 bases, the J end lost 4 bases, and 12 bases lay between the germline ends. In nucleotides, the CDR3 is TGTGCCAGCAGCTCCCGGGACAATGCAGATACGCAGTATTTT. Translating gives CASSSRDNADTQYF.

The chain recombines TRBV25-1 with TRBJ2-2; 7 bases agree with TRBD1. This CDR3 is 15 amino acids long. Germline CDR1 MGHDK, CDR2 SYGVNS. With 8 bases clipped from V and 1 base from J, the junction kept 7 bases outside the gene matches. The CDR3 DNA follows: TGTGCCAGCCATAAGGGGGCGGGGAACACCGGGGAGCTGTTTTTT. Protein: CASHKGAGNTGELFF.

The chain joins TRBV25-1 to TRBJ2-2, with a tentative D call TRBD1 (6 bases). CDR3 length: 16 residues. CDR1 MGHDK and CDR2 SYGVNS come from the germline V gene. The V end lost 2 bases, the J end lost 4 bases, and 14 bases lay between the germline ends. CDR3 sequence reads: CASSETPTGPTGELFF. CDR3 in DNA: TGTGCCAGCAGTGAAACCCCAACAGGGCCCACCGGGGAGCTGTTTTTT.

This clone came up a few times. This chain links TRBV18 with TRBJ2-1; TRBD1 matches at 8 bases. The ends lost 3 bases at V and 1 base at J; junction bases unmatched: 2. Germline V gene lookup returns CDR1 KGHSH and CDR2 LQKENI. CDR3 length equals 15 residues. The CDR3 sequence: CASSPGQASYNEQFF. The DNA of the CDR3 is TGTGCCAGCTCACCGGGACAGGCTTCCTACAATGAGCAGTTCTTC.

The CDR3 loop reads CASSQGTGGVRDTQYF. DNA for the CDR3: TGTGCCAGCAGCCAAGGGACAGGGGGCGTTAGAGATACGCAGTATTTT. The rearrangement joins TRBV14 to TRBJ2-3, with 11 bases identical to TRBD1. Germline V gives CDR1 SGHDN, CDR2 FVKESK. Trimming removed 1 base from V and 5 bases from J; junction bases left unmatched: 5. This CDR3 comprises 16 residues. Together with reference TRBV14 and TRBJ2-3, the CDR3 gives the full variable domain: EAGVTQFPSHSVIEKGQTVTLRCDPISGHDNLYWYRRVMGKEIKFLLHFVKESKQDESGMPNNRFLAERTGGTYSTLKVQPAELEDSGVYFCASSQGTGGVRDTQYFGPGTRLTVL.

This clone was observed a handful of times. The chain has TRBV9 and TRBJ2-2; 9 nucleotides line up with TRBD2. There are 15 residues in the CDR3. Trimming removed 3 bases from V and 2 bases from J; junction bases left unmatched: 2. Germline lookup yields CDR1 SGDLS and CDR2 YYNGEE. The CDR3, as DNA: TGTGCCAGCAGCGCTAGCGGGGTTAACACCGGGGAGCTGTTTTTT. Encoded protein: CASSASGVNTGELFF.

This clone was found a few times. V usage is TRBV9 and J usage is TRBJ2-3; TRBD2 matches 10 bases. Germline values: CDR1 SGDLS, CDR2 YYNGEE. V dropped 3 bases and J dropped 2; count of bases not matched to a gene: 6. The CDR3 totals 16 residues. The CDR3 region has the DNA TGTGCCAGCAGCGACCCGGGACTAGCGACCACAGATACGCAGTATTTT. Translated: CASSDPGLATTDTQYF.

The J gene is TRBJ2-7, the V gene TRBV30; 7 nucleotides agree with TRBD1. Germline values: CDR1 GTSNPN, CDR2 SVGIG (reference sequence). The J segment lost 2 bases and the V segment lost 1 base, leaving 8 bases of the junction unmatched. The CDR3 has 15 amino acids. CDR3 coding DNA: TGTGCCTGGAGTGCACCTCGGGACAGCACCTACGAGCAGTACTTC. This gives the protein CAWSAPRDSTYEQYF.

This clone was detected only once. This chain connects TRBV7-2 to TRBJ2-7; 8 positions agree with TRBD1. The CDR3 covers 14 residues. Germline V gives CDR1 SGHTA, CDR2 FQGNSA. The V gene end was trimmed by 4 bases and the J gene end by 3 bases; junction bases not matched to a gene: 5. The CDR3 region is CASSSRTGLYEQYF. The CDR3 DNA is TGTGCCAGCAGCTCAAGGACAGGGCTCTACGAGCAGTACTTC. Complete variable domain (other parts from reference TRBV7-2 and TRBJ2-7): GAGVSQSPSNKVTEKGKDVELRCDPISGHTALYWYRQSLGQGLEFLIYFQGNSAPDKSGLPSDRFSAERTGGSVSTLTIQRTQQEDSAVYLCASSSRTGLYEQYFGPGTRLTVT.

The chain has TRBV13 and TRBJ2-5; D may be TRBD1 (5 bases). The V end was cut by 3 bases, the J end by 2 bases, with 25 bases between. Looked up from germline, CDR1 is PRHDT and CDR2 is FYEKMQ (reference sequence). This CDR3 contains 19 residues. CDR3 DNA sequence: TGTGCCAGCAGCTTCGTCACAGGAACCCCGTCTAGGGCACAAGAGACCCAGTACTTC. Translated: CASSFVTGTPSRAQETQYF.

This chain uses TRBV7-2 with TRBJ2-3, with a weak D call TRBD1 (6 bases). The CDR3 is made up of 17 amino acids. Germline lookup yields CDR1 SGHTA and CDR2 FQGNSA. Trimming shortened V by 3 bases and J by 0 bases, and 16 bases separated the two germline ends. For the CDR3, the DNA is TGTGCCAGCAGCTTCCGCCTACAGGGTACTAGCACAGATACGCAGTATTTT. Translating gives CASSFRLQGTSTDTQYF.

This chain uses TRBV11-1 with TRBJ2-5, with D perhaps matching TRBD1 (7 bases). V shed 5 bases and J shed 3 bases, with 13 bases lying between them. The length of the CDR3 is 14 residues. Germline CDR1 SGHAT, CDR2 FQDESV (reference sequence). As DNA, the CDR3 is TGTGCCAGCAGCACCCGGGGGACAGAAGAGACCCAGTACTTC. Protein product: CASSTRGTEETQYF.

The chain links TRBV7-2 to TRBJ2-7, with TRBD2 identical over 8 bases. CDR1 SGHTA and CDR2 FQGNSA come from the germline V gene. The V segment lost 5 bases and the J segment 4 bases; nucleotides outside the gene matches: 13. This CDR3 has 16 residues. The chain's CDR3 is CASSTRSGLDRYEQYF. As DNA, the CDR3 is TGTGCCAGCAGCACTCGTTCGGGACTAGATAGGTACGAGCAGTACTTC.

This clone was seen just once. The chain uses TRBV2 and TRBJ2-1, with 10 bases matching TRBD2. Unmatched junction bases numbered 6, after V lost 6 bases and J lost 4 bases. Germline V gives CDR1 SNHLY, CDR2 FYNNEI. This CDR3 spans 15 amino acids. Written as DNA, the CDR3 is TGTGCCAGCAGGGTAGCGGGGGGTGGATACAATGAGCAGTTCTTC. Its translation is CASRVAGGGYNEQFF.

On this clone itself: This specimen includes other DNA sequences encoding the same CDR3. The chain employs TRBV7-9 and TRBJ1-5; D is perhaps TRBD1 (5 bases). Germline CDR1 reads SEHNR; CDR2 reads FQNEAQ (reference sequence). This CDR3 has 15 amino acids. Trimming took off 1 base at V and 1 base at J, with 8 bases between the two ends. The CDR3 nucleotides read TGTGCCAGCAGCTTAGGTGACAGCAGCAATCAGCCCCAGCATTTT. This gives the protein CASSLGDSSNQPQHF.

V is TRBV7-9 and J is TRBJ2-1; 7 bases are a match to TRBD1. V trimming: 3 bases; J trimming: 8 bases; junction bases outside the gene matches: 7. Germline V lookup: CDR1 SEHNR, CDR2 FQNEAQ (reference sequence). The CDR3 is 14 amino acids. As DNA, the CDR3 is TGTGCCAGCAGCTTCACGACAGGGTACGATGAGCAGTTCTTC. It translates to CASSFTTGYDEQFF.

The gene calls are TRBV18 and TRBJ2-7, with TRBD2 matching 13 bases. Germline values: CDR1 KGHSH, CDR2 LQKENI. Germline trimming cut 5 bases from V and 7 bases from J; bases unmatched to any gene: 11. The CDR3 covers 16 residues. CDR3 region: CASSATTSGGAPEQYF. CDR3 nucleotide sequence: TGTGCCAGCTCAGCCACTACTAGCGGGGGGGCCCCAGAGCAGTACTTC.